A selection of T cell receptor beta chains follows, all from one sample in a study of blood T cell repertoires in COVID-19. The method was immunoSEQ multiplex PCR; TCRdb's version includes in-frame clones alone and lacks a portion of them. The table includes about 60,000 clones, over 70% detected once. The sample was peripheral blood. All receptors derive from a human donor in a cohort sampled during active COVID-19. CDR3s include the opening cysteine and the closing phenylalanine or tryptophan. The order of the fields is D gene, J gene, V gene, CDR3 length, CDR3 protein, CDR3 DNA. D genes are given only for firm matches.

d_gene: .; j_gene: TRBJ1-4; v_gene: TRBV6-6; len: 14; CDR3aa: CASSRLQEVEKLFF; CDR3nt: TGTGCCAGCAGTAGACTCCAGGAGGTTGAAAAACTGTTTTTT
d_gene: .; j_gene: TRBJ2-1; v_gene: TRBV21-1; len: 11; CDR3aa: CASRGACEQFF; CDR3nt: TGTGCCAGCAGGGGGGCTTGTGAGCAGTTCTTC
d_gene: TRBD2; j_gene: TRBJ2-3; v_gene: TRBV10-3; len: 15; CDR3aa: CAISNLAAVADTQYF; CDR3nt: TGTGCCATCAGTAACCTAGCGGCCGTCGCAGATACGCAGTATTTT
d_gene: .; j_gene: TRBJ2-6; v_gene: TRBV6-1; len: 16; CDR3aa: CASSEALGSGANVLTF; CDR3nt: TGTGCCAGCAGTGAAGCGCTCGGGTCTGGGGCCAACGTCCTGACTTTC
d_gene: TRBD2; j_gene: TRBJ2-5; v_gene: TRBV11-2; len: 14; CDR3aa: CASSSSGSGETQYF; CDR3nt: TGTGCCAGCAGCTCCAGCGGGAGCGGGGAGACCCAGTACTTC
d_gene: .; j_gene: TRBJ2-2; v_gene: TRBV19; len: 15; CDR3aa: CASVNRVANTGELFF; CDR3nt: TGTGCCAGTGTCAACAGGGTAGCGAACACCGGGGAGCTGTTTTTT
d_gene: .; j_gene: TRBJ1-4; v_gene: TRBV1; len: 15; CDR3aa: CTSSRAQGPGEKLFF; CDR3nt: TGCACCAGCAGCCGAGCACAGGGGCCGGGGGAAAAACTGTTTTTT
d_gene: TRBD2; j_gene: TRBJ2-2; v_gene: TRBV10-2; len: 15; CDR3aa: CATKRGLGYTGELFF; CDR3nt: TGCGCCACTAAAAGGGGACTAGGGTACACCGGGGAGCTGTTTTTT
d_gene: .; j_gene: TRBJ1-5; v_gene: TRBV6-2/TRBV6-3; len: 13; CDR3aa: CASSYSRGQPQHF; CDR3nt: TGTGCCAGCAGTTACTCCAGGGGCCAGCCCCAGCATTTT
d_gene: .; j_gene: TRBJ2-3; v_gene: TRBV19; len: 11; CDR3aa: CASSLEDTQYF; CDR3nt: TGTGCCAGTAGTTTGGAGGATACGCAGTATTTT
d_gene: .; j_gene: TRBJ1-2; v_gene: TRBV20-1; len: 13; CDR3aa: CSASKPPQDGYTF; CDR3nt: TGCAGTGCTAGTAAGCCTCCACAGGATGGCTACACCTTC
d_gene: TRBD1; j_gene: TRBJ2-3; v_gene: TRBV5-1; len: 16; CDR3aa: CASSLASQGFTDTQYF; CDR3nt: TGCGCCAGCAGCTTGGCTTCACAGGGGTTCACAGATACGCAGTATTTT
d_gene: TRBD2; j_gene: TRBJ2-1; v_gene: TRBV23-1; len: 18; CDR3aa: CASSLPRGTGGPGHEQFF; CDR3nt: TGCGCCAGCAGCCTTCCGAGAGGTACGGGGGGGCCCGGACATGAGCAGTTCTTC
d_gene: .; j_gene: TRBJ2-3; v_gene: TRBV14; len: 13; CDR3aa: CASSQYTRGTQYF; CDR3nt: TGTGCCAGCAGCCAATATACTAGAGGTACGCAGTATTTT
d_gene: TRBD2; j_gene: TRBJ2-5; v_gene: TRBV5-4; len: 16; CDR3aa: CASSPPPDSGTRAQYF; CDR3nt: TGTGCCAGCAGCCCACCTCCGGATAGTGGGACTAGGGCCCAGTACTTC
d_gene: TRBD1; j_gene: TRBJ2-7; v_gene: TRBV12-3/TRBV12-4; len: 12; CDR3aa: CANRDRSYEQYF; CDR3nt: TGTGCCAACCGGGACAGATCCTACGAGCAGTACTTC
d_gene: .; j_gene: TRBJ2-5; v_gene: TRBV2; len: 14; CDR3aa: CASSDGGLLETQYF; CDR3nt: TGTGCCAGCAGTGATGGAGGGTTGTTGGAGACCCAGTACTTC